The present T cell receptor beta chain was sequenced within a study of blood T cell repertoires in COVID-19. Overall study: Samples representing acute and convalescent COVID-19 were sourced from the United States, Italy and Spain. PBMCs, B-cell-depleted T cells, or T cells were the source of the cDNA or gDNA that made up the material.

As processed by the authors: Estimation of nucleated cell counts was performed using reference gene primer amplification. The protocol was immunoSEQ multiplex PCR, while the TCRdb copy is restricted to in-frame clones and leaves out a portion. V, J and clone size derive from that table, while D and trimming were established from the DNA sequence. The sample comprises tens of thousands of clones, 86% of which are singletons, and 1% to 1.5% rests with the top ten. V gave up 4 bases and J gave up 2 bases, with 5 bases separating them. The length of the CDR3 is 12 residues. The germline CDR1 and CDR2 sequences are LNHNV and YYDKDF (reference sequence).

The rearrangement links TRBV15 to TRBJ2-5; D unclear. Sample: peripheral blood. The sequence came from a woman of 80 years or more with acute or convalescent COVID-19. Written as DNA, the CDR3 is TGTGCCACCAGCAACAGTCAAGAGACCCAGTACTTC. Residues: CATSNSQETQYF.